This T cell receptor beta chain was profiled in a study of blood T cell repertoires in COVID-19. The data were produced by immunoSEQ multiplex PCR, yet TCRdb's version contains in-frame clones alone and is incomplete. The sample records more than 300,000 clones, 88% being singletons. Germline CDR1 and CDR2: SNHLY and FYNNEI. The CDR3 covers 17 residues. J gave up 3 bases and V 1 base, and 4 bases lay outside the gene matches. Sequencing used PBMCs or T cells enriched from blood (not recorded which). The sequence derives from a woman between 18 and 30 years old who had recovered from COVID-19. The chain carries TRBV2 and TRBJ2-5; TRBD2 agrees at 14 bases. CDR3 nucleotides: TGTGCCAGCAGTGAAGGACTGGGACTAGCGGGGGAAGAGACCCAGTACTTC. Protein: CASSEGLGLAGEETQYF.